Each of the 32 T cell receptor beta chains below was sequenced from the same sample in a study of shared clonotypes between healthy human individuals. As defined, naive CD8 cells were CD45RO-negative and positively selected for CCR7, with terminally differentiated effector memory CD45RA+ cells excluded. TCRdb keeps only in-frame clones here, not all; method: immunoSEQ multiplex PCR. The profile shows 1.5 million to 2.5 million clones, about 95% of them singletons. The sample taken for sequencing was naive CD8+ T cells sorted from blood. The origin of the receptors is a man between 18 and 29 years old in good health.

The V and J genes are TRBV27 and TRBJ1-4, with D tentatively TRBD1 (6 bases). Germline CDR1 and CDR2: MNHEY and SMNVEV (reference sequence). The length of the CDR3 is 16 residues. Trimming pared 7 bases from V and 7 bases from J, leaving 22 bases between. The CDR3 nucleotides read TGTGCCAGCACCTCTCACAGGGCGGGGGCTGGTGAAAAACTGTTTTTT. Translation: CASTSHRAGAGEKLFF. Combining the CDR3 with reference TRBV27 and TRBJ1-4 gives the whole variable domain EAQVTQNPRYLITVTGKKLTVTCSQNMNHEYMSWYRQDPGLGLRQIYYSMNVEVTDKGDVPEGYKVSRKEKRNFPLILESPSPNQTSLYFCASTSHRAGAGEKLFFGSGTQLSVL.

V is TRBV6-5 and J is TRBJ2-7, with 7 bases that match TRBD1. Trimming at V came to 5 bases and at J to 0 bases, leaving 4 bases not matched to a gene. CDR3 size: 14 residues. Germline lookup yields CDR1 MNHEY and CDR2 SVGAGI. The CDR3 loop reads CASSPDRVSYEQYF. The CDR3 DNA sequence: TGTGCCAGCAGTCCCGACAGGGTCTCCTACGAGCAGTACTTC.

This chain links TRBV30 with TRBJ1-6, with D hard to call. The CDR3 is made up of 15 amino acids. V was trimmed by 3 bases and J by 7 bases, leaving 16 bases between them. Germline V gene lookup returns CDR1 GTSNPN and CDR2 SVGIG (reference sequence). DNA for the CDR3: TGTGCCTGGAGAGCGACGGGAGGACCCAATTCACCCCTCCACTTT. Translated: CAWRATGGPNSPLHF.

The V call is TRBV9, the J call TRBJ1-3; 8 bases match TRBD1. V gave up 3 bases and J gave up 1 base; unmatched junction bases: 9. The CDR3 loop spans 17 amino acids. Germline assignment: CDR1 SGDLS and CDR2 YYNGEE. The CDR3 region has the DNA TGTGCCAGCAGCGACCGACAGGGGTTTGAATCTGGAAACACCATATATTTT. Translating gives CASSDRQGFESGNTIYF.

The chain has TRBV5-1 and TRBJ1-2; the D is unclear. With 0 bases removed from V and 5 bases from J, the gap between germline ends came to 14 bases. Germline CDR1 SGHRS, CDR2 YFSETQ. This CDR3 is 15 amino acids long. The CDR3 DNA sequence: TGCGCCAGCAGCTTGGATCTGGCCCCGTGGTATGGCTACACCTTC. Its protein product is CASSLDLAPWYGYTF.

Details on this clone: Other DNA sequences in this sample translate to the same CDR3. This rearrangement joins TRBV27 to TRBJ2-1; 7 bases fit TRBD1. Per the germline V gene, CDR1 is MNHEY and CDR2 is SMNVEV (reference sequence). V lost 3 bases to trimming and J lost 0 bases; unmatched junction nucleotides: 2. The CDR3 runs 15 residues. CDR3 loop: CASSLTGSSYNEQFF. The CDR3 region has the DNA TGTGCCAGCAGTTTGACAGGGAGCTCCTACAATGAGCAGTTCTTC.

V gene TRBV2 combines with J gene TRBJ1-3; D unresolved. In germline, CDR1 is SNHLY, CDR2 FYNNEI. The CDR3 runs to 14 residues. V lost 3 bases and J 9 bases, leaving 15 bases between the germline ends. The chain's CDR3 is CASSEGWSASTIYF. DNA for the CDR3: TGTGCCAGCAGTGAGGGGTGGAGTGCCAGCACCATATATTTT.

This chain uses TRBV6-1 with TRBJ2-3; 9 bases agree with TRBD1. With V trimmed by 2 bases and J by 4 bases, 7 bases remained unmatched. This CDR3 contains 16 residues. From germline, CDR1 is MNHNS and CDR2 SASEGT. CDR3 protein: CASSEPGTGRPDTQYF. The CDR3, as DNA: TGTGCCAGCAGTGAACCCGGGACAGGGCGTCCAGATACGCAGTATTTT.

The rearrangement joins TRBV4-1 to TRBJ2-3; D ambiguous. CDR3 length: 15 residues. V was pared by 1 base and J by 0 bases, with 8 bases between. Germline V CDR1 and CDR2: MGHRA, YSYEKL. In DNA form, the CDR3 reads TGCGCCAGCAGCCAAGTCCAAGCTAGCACAGATACGCAGTATTTT. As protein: CASSQVQASTDTQYF.

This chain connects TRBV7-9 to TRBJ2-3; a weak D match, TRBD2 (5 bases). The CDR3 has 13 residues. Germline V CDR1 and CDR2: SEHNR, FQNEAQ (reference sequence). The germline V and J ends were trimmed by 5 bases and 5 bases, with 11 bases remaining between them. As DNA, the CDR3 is TGTGCCAGCAGCAGCGGACTGCTAGATACGCAGTATTTT. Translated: CASSSGLLDTQYF.

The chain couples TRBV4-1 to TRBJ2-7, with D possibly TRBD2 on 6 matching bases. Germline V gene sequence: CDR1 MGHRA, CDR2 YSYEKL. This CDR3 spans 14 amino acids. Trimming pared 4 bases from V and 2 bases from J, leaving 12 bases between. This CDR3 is CASSLADTTYEQYF. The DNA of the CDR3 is TGCGCCAGCAGCCTAGCGGATACAACCTACGAGCAGTACTTC.

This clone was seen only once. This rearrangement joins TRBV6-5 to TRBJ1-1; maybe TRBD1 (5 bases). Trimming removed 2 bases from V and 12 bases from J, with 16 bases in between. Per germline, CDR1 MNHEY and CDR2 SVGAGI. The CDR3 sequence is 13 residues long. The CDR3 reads CASSYQGSVVTFF. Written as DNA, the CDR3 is TGTGCCAGCAGTTACCAGGGTAGTGTCGTAACTTTCTTT.

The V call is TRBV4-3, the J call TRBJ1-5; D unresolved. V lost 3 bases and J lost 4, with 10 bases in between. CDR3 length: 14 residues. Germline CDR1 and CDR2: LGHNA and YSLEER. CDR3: CASSQALGNQPQHF. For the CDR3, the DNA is TGCGCCAGCAGCCAGGCGTTGGGGAATCAGCCCCAGCATTTT.

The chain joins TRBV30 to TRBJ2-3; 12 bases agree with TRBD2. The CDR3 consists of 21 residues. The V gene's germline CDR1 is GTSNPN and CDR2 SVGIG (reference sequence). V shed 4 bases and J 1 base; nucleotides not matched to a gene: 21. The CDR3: CAWTCTETSGSQGYGTDTQYF. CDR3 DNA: TGTGCCTGGACCTGTACCGAGACTAGCGGGAGTCAGGGGTACGGCACAGATACGCAGTATTTT.

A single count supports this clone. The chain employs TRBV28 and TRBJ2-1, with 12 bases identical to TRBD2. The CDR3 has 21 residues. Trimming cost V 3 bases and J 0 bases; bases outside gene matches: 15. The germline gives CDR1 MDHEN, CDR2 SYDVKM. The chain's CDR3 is CASSFDDGTSGLMSSYNEQFF. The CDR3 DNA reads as TGTGCCAGCAGTTTCGATGACGGGACTAGCGGGCTCATGAGCTCCTACAATGAGCAGTTCTTC.

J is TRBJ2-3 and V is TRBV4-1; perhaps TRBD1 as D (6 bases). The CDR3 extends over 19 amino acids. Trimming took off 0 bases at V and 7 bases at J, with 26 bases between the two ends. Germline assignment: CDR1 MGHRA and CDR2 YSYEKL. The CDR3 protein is CASSQESHVGAILENTQYF. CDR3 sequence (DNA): TGCGCCAGCAGCCAAGAATCCCATGTGGGGGCAATCCTAGAAAATACGCAGTATTTT.

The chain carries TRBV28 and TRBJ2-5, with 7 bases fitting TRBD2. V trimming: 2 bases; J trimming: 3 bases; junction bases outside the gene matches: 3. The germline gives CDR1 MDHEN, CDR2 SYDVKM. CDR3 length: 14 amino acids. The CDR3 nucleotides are TGTGCCAGCAGTTTACTCGGGGGGAAAGAGACCCAGTACTTC. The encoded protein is CASSLLGGKETQYF.

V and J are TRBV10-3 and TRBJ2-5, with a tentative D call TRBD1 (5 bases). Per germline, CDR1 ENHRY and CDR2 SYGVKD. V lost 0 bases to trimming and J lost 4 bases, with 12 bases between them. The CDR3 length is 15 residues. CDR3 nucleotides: TGTGCCATCAGTGAGTCAGGGGTTACGGGAGAGACCCAGTACTTC. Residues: CAISESGVTGETQYF.

CDR3 residues: CASTTGTGVAEAFF. Here the CDR3 DNA reads TGTGCCAGCACGACCGGGACAGGCGTCGCTGAAGCTTTCTTT. V is TRBV6-5 and J is TRBJ1-1; TRBD1 matches 8 bases. Germline V CDR1 and CDR2: MNHEY, SVGAGI. The CDR3 is 14 residues long. With V trimmed by 7 bases and J by 6 bases, 10 bases remained unmatched.

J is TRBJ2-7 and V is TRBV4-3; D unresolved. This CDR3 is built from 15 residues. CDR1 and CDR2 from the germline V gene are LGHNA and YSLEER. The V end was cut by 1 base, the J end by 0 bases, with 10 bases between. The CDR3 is CASSQVRFGSYEQYF. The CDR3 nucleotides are TGCGCCAGCAGCCAAGTACGGTTCGGCTCCTACGAGCAGTACTTC.

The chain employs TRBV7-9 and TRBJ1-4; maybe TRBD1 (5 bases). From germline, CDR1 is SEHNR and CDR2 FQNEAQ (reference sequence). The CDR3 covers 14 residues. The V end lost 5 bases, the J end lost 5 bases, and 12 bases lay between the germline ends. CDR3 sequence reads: CASSARDPNEKLFF. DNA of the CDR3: TGTGCCAGCAGCGCCCGGGACCCAAATGAAAAACTGTTTTTT.

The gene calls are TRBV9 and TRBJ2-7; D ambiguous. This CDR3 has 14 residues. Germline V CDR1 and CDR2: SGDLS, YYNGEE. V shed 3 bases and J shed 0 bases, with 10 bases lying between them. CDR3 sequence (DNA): TGTGCCAGCAGCGCCTTGGCGAGCTCCTACGAGCAGTACTTC. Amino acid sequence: CASSALASSYEQYF.

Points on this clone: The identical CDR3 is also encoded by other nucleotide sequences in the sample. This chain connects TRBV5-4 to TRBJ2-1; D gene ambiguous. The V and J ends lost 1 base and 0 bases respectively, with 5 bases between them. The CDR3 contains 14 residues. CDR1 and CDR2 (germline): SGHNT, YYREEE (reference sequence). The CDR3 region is CASSLSSSYNEQFF. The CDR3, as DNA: TGTGCCAGCAGCTTGTCGTCCTCCTACAATGAGCAGTTCTTC.

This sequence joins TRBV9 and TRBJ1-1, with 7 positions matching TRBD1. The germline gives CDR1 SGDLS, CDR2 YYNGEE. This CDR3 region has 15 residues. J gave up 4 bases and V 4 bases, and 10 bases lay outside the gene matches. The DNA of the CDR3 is TGTGCCAGCAGCCCGCGGACAGGCGGGACCACTGAAGCTTTCTTT. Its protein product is CASSPRTGGTTEAFF. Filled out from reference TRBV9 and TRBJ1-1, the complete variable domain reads DSGVTQTPKHLITATGQRVTLRCSPRSGDLSVYWYQQSLDQGLQFLIQYYNGEERAKGNILERFSAQQFPDLHSELNLSSLELGDSALYFCASSPRTGGTTEAFFGQGTRLTVV.

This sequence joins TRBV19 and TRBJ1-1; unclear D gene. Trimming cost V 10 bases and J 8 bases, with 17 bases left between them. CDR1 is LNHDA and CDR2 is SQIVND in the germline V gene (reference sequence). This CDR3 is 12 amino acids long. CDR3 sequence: CAILGPALEAFF. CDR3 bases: TGTGCCATCCTAGGCCCGGCGTTGGAAGCTTTCTTT.

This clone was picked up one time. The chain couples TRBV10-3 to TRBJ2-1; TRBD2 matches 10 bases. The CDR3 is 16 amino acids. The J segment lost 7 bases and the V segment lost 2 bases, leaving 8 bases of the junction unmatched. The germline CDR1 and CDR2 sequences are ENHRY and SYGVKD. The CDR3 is CAISEGPSGGGNEQFF. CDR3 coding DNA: TGTGCCATCAGTGAGGGCCCTAGCGGGGGAGGTAATGAGCAGTTCTTC.

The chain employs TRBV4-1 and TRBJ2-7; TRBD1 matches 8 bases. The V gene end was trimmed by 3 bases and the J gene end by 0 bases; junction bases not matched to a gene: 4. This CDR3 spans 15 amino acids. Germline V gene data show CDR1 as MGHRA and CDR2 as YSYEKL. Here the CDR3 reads CASSHTGGASYEQYF. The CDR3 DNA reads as TGCGCCAGCAGCCACACAGGGGGAGCCTCCTACGAGCAGTACTTC.

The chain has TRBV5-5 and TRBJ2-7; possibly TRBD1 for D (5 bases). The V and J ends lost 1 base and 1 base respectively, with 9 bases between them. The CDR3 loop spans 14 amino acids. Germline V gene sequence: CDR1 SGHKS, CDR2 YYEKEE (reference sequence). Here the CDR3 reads CASSLWAGSYEQYF. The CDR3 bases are TGTGCCAGCAGCTTGTGGGCAGGGTCCTACGAGCAGTACTTC.

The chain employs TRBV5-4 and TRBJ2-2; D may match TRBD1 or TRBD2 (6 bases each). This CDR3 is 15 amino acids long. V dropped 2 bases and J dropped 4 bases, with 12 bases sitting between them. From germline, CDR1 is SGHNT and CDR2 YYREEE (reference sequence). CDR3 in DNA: TGTGCCAGCAGCTTAACGGGGGCCCTCACCGGGGAGCTGTTTTTT. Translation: CASSLTGALTGELFF. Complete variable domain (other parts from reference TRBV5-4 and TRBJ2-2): ETGVTQSPTHLIKTRGQQVTLRCSSQSGHNTVSWYQQALGQGPQFIFQYYREEENGRGNFPPRFSGLQFPNYSSELNVNALELDDSALYLCASSLTGALTGELFFGEGSRLTVL.

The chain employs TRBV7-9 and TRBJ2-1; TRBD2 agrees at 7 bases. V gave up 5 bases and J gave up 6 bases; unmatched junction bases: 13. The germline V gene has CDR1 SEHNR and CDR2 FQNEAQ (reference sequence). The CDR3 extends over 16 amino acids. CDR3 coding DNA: TGTGCCAGCAGCCCGGTGGGAGGGGTGGTGGCCAATGAGCAGTTCTTC. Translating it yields CASSPVGGVVANEQFF.

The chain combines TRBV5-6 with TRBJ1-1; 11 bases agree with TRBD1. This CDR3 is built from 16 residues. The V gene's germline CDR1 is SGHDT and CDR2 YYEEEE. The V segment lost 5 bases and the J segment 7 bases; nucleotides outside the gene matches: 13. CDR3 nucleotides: TGTGCCAGCAGTTTCCGGACAGGGGGCCCTTTATTTGAAGCTTTCTTT. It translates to CASSFRTGGPLFEAFF. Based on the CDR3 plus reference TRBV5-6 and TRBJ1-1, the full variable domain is DAGVTQSPTHLIKTRGQQVTLRCSPKSGHDTVSWYQQALGQGPQFIFQYYEEEERQRGNFPDRFSGHQFPNYSSELNVNALLLGDSALYLCASSFRTGGPLFEAFFGQGTRLTVV.

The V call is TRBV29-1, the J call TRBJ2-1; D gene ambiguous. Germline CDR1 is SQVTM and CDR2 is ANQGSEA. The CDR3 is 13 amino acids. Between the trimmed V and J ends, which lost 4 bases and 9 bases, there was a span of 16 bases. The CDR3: CSVVGRLSGEQFF. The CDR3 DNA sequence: TGCAGCGTTGTTGGCCGGCTCTCCGGTGAGCAGTTCTTC.